This T cell receptor beta chain is from a study of T cell responses to AZD1222 COVID-19 vaccine. Trimming took 0 bases from V and 10 from J; bases not matched to a gene: 6. The CDR3 is 16 residues long. CDR1 is MNHNS and CDR2 is SASEGT in the germline V gene. General study points: Vaccine-related CD4 TCRs covered spike, predominating at 160-218 and 743-854. Repertoires in all cases were sampled only once the peak T cell response had passed. Baseline serostatus was positive in only a handful of AZD1222 recipients.

Here immunoSEQ multiplex PCR was the method, and the copy in TCRdb shows in-frame clones only, minus some. This sample has approximately 170,000 clones, with around 94% found just once. As to this clone: Its target is not known.

The clonotype was recovered from an adult who received the AZD1222 COVID-19 vaccine. The chain has TRBV6-1 and TRBJ2-1, with 13 bases that match TRBD2. Sample: peripheral blood, taken 28 days after the second AZD1222 dose. DNA of the CDR3: TGTGCCAGCAGTGAAGCCGGACTAGCGGGAGATCGGGAGCAGTTCTTC. This sequence encodes CASSEAGLAGDREQFF.